Listed below are T cell receptor beta chains from one sample, sequenced in a study of blood T cell repertoires in COVID-19. Sequencing was performed with immunoSEQ multiplex PCR; in TCRdb, only in-frame clones are kept and a portion is missing. The data show around 9,500 clones, around 92% seen once. Sequenced input: peripheral blood. All receptors come from a woman aged 45-65 years with active COVID-19. Both conserved end residues are part of each CDR3. D genes are given only for firm matches. Size is stated for part of the rows, as once, few or many counts, or as a class when the clone is expanded.

size: .; D: .; V: TRBV3-1/TRBV3-2; J: TRBJ2-3; CDR3: CASGPGLSTDTQYF; DNA: TGTGCCAGCGGTCCGGGGTTAAGCACAGATACGCAGTATTTT
size: .; D: TRBD1; V: TRBV25-1; J: TRBJ2-7; CDR3: CASSKGTGAYEQYF; DNA: TGTGCCAGCAGCAAAGGTACAGGGGCCTACGAGCAGTACTTC
size: .; D: .; V: TRBV5-8; J: TRBJ2-7; CDR3: CASRNQGKYEQYF; DNA: TGTGCCAGCAGGAATCAGGGAAAATACGAGCAGTACTTC
size: .; D: TRBD2; V: TRBV30; J: TRBJ2-6; CDR3: CACLRGGVVLTF; DNA: TGTGCCTGCCTCCGGGGGGGTGTCGTCCTGACTTTC
size: .; D: .; V: TRBV5-1; J: TRBJ2-3; CDR3: CASSLSSAGLIQAYTDTQYF; DNA: TGCGCCAGCAGCTTATCGTCCGCAGGGCTGATACAGGCATACACAGATACGCAGTATTTT
size: .; D: TRBD2; V: TRBV10-2; J: TRBJ2-2; CDR3: CASSESGGRPVGELFF; DNA: TGCGCCAGCAGTGAGTCTGGCGGGAGGCCCGTCGGGGAGCTGTTTTTT
size: .; D: .; V: TRBV12-3/TRBV12-4; J: TRBJ1-2; CDR3: CASSYSTAGYTF; DNA: TGTGCCAGCAGCTACTCGACTGCCGGCTACACCTTC
size: .; D: .; V: TRBV5-1; J: TRBJ2-2; CDR3: CASSPGGSITGELFF; DNA: TGCGCCAGCAGCCCGGGGGGCTCCATCACCGGGGAGCTGTTTTTT
size: .; D: TRBD1; V: TRBV25-1; J: TRBJ1-1; CDR3: CASSEFGQGNTEAFF; DNA: TGTGCCAGCAGTGAATTCGGACAGGGGAACACTGAAGCTTTCTTT
size: .; D: .; V: TRBV15; J: TRBJ2-5; CDR3: CATSRVPGVRETQYF; DNA: TGTGCCACCAGCAGAGTCCCGGGAGTAAGAGAGACCCAGTACTTC
size: .; D: .; V: TRBV7-9; J: TRBJ2-5; CDR3: CASSRPGAGKKETQYF; DNA: TGTGCCAGCAGCAGGCCCGGCGCAGGAAAAAAAGAGACCCAGTACTTC
size: once; D: TRBD1; V: TRBV28; J: TRBJ1-5; CDR3: CASSSLGQGGNQPQHF; DNA: TGTGCCAGCAGTTCCCTGGGACAGGGCGGCAATCAGCCCCAGCATTTT
size: .; D: TRBD2; V: TRBV9; J: TRBJ2-7; CDR3: CASSVGLAGPYEQYF; DNA: TGTGCCAGCAGCGTAGGGCTAGCGGGGCCCTACGAGCAGTACTTC
size: .; D: .; V: TRBV5-1; J: TRBJ1-1; CDR3: CASSSAATMNTEAFF; DNA: TGCGCCAGCAGCTCGGCAGCGACCATGAACACTGAAGCTTTCTTT
size: .; D: .; V: TRBV2; J: TRBJ2-3; CDR3: CASSRGGLRADTQYF; DNA: TGTGCCAGCAGTCGTGGGGGCCTCCGGGCAGATACGCAGTATTTT
size: .; D: TRBD1; V: TRBV28; J: TRBJ1-5; CDR3: CASSFTVGQENQPQHF; DNA: TGTGCCAGCAGTTTTACGGTTGGACAGGAGAATCAGCCCCAGCATTTT
size: .; D: .; V: TRBV28; J: TRBJ2-1; CDR3: CASTRQASYNEQFF; DNA: TGTGCCAGCACCCGACAAGCCTCCTACAATGAGCAGTTCTTC
size: .; D: TRBD1; V: TRBV6-5; J: TRBJ2-1; CDR3: CASRTSGTGSDEQFF; DNA: TGTGCCAGCAGAACTTCCGGGACAGGGAGTGATGAGCAGTTCTTC
size: .; D: TRBD2; V: TRBV9; J: TRBJ2-7; CDR3: CASSVGTSGYEQYF; DNA: TGTGCCAGCAGCGTAGGGACTAGCGGCTACGAGCAGTACTTC
size: .; D: .; V: TRBV7-9; J: TRBJ1-1; CDR3: CASSLALDTEAFF; DNA: TGTGCCAGCAGCTTAGCGCTTGACACCGAAGCTTTCTTT
size: .; D: .; V: TRBV11-2; J: TRBJ1-1; CDR3: CASSLDRVGTEAFF; DNA: TGTGCCAGCAGCTTAGACAGGGTTGGCACTGAAGCTTTCTTT
size: .; D: .; V: TRBV6-2/TRBV6-3; J: TRBJ1-1; CDR3: CASSYSGVNTEAFF; DNA: TGTGCCAGCAGTTACTCAGGGGTGAACACTGAAGCTTTCTTT
size: .; D: TRBD1; V: TRBV5-6; J: TRBJ2-7; CDR3: CASSKPWTGQNYEQYF; DNA: TGTGCCAGCAGCAAACCCTGGACAGGGCAAAACTACGAGCAGTACTTC
size: .; D: TRBD2; V: TRBV7-3; J: TRBJ2-1; CDR3: CASSSKNSGRAPLDEQFF; DNA: TGTGCCAGCAGCTCCAAGAATAGCGGGAGGGCCCCTTTGGATGAGCAGTTCTTC
size: few; D: TRBD1; V: TRBV19; J: TRBJ2-7; CDR3: CASSTRDRPHEQYF; DNA: TGTGCCAGTAGTACCCGGGACAGGCCCCACGAGCAGTACTTC
size: .; D: TRBD1; V: TRBV7-9; J: TRBJ1-5; CDR3: CASSRTGGNQPQHF; DNA: TGTGCCAGCAGCCGCACAGGGGGCAATCAGCCCCAGCATTTT
size: .; D: TRBD2; V: TRBV29-1; J: TRBJ2-2; CDR3: CSVYLAGGRIGELFF; DNA: TGCAGCGTCTATCTAGCGGGAGGGCGTATCGGGGAGCTGTTTTTT
size: .; D: TRBD1; V: TRBV24-1; J: TRBJ2-3; CDR3: CATSATPGQDTDTQYF; DNA: TGTGCCACCAGCGCCACCCCGGGACAGGACACAGATACGCAGTATTTT
size: .; D: .; V: TRBV5-5; J: TRBJ2-3; CDR3: CASRLAYSTDTQYF; DNA: TGTGCCAGCAGGCTAGCGTATAGCACAGATACGCAGTATTTT
size: .; D: TRBD2; V: TRBV19; J: TRBJ2-1; CDR3: CASSTGLAGSNEQFF; DNA: TGTGCCAGTAGTACAGGACTAGCGGGAAGTAATGAGCAGTTCTTC
size: .; D: TRBD2; V: TRBV6-5; J: TRBJ2-1; CDR3: CASSYSPSGSDNEQFF; DNA: TGTGCCAGCAGTTACTCCCCTAGCGGGAGTGACAATGAGCAGTTCTTC
size: once; D: .; V: TRBV27; J: TRBJ2-7; CDR3: CASSSNYEQYF; DNA: TGTGCCAGCAGTTCAAACTACGAGCAGTACTTC
size: .; D: .; V: TRBV7-8; J: TRBJ1-1; CDR3: CASSPTGNTEAFF; DNA: TGTGCCAGCAGCCCGACAGGGAACACTGAAGCTTTCTTT